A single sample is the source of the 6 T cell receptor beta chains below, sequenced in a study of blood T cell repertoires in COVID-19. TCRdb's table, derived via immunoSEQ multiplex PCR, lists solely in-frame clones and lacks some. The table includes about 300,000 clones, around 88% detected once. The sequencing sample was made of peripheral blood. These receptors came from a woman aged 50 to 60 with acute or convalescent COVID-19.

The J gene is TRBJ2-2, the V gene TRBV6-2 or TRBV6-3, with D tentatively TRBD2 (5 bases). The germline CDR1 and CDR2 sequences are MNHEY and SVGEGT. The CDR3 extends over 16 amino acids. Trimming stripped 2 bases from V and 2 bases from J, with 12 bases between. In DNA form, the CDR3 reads TGTGCCAGCAGTTACGGGGTAGCGACTAACACCGGGGAGCTGTTTTTT. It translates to CASSYGVATNTGELFF.

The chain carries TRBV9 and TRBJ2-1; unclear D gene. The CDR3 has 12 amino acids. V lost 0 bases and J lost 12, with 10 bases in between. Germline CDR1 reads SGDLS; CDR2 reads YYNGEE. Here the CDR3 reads CASSVGFFGQFF. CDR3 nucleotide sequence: TGTGCCAGCAGCGTAGGATTTTTCGGGCAGTTCTTC.

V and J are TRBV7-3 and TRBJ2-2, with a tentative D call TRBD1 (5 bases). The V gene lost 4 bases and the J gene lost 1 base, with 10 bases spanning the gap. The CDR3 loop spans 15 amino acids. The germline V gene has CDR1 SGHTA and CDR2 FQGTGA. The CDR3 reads CASSWLGQNTGELFF. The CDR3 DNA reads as TGTGCCAGCAGCTGGCTAGGACAGAACACCGGGGAGCTGTTTTTT.

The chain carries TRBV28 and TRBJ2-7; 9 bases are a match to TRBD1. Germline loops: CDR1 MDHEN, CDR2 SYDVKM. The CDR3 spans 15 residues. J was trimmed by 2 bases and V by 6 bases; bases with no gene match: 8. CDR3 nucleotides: TGTGCCAGCAGCCCGACCGGGACAGGGACCTACGAGCAGTACTTC. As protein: CASSPTGTGTYEQYF.

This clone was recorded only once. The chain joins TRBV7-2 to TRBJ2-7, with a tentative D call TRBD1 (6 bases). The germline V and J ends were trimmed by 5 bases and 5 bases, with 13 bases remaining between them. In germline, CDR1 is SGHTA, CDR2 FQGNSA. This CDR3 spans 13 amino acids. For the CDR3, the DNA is TGTGCCAGCAGCCCCAGGGGCTTCAACGAGCAGTACTTC. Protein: CASSPRGFNEQYF.

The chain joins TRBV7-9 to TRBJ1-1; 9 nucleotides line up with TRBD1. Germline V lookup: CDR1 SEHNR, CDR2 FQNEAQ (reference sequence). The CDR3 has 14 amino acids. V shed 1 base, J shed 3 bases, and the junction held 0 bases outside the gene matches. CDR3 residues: CASSLGDRDTEAFF. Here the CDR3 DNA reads TGTGCCAGCAGCTTAGGGGACAGGGACACTGAAGCTTTCTTT.